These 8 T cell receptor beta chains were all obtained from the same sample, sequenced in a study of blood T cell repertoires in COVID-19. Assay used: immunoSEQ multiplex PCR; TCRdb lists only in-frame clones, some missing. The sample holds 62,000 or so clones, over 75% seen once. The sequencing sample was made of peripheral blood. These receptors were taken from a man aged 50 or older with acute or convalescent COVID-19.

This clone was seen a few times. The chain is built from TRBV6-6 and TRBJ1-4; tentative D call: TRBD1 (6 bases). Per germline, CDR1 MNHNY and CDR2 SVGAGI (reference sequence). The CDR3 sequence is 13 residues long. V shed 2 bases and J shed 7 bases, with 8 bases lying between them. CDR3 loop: CASSYTGFEKLFF. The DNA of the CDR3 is TGTGCCAGCAGTTACACAGGGTTTGAAAAACTGTTTTTT.

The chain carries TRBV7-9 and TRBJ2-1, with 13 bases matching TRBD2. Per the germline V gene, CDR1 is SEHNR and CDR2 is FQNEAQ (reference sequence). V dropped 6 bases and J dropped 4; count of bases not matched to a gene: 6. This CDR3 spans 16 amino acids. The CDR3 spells CASRSLAGGFYNEQFF. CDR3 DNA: TGTGCCAGCAGATCACTAGCGGGAGGGTTTTACAATGAGCAGTTCTTC.

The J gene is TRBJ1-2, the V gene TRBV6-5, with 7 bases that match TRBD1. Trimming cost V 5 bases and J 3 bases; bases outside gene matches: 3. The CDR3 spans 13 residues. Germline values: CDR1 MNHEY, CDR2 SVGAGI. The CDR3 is CASSPQGDYGYTF. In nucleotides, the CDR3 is TGTGCCAGCAGTCCCCAGGGGGACTATGGCTACACCTTC.

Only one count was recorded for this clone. The CDR3 DNA reads as TGTGCCAGCAGTTACCAGCGGGAGGGCAACGAGCAGTACTTC. This gives the protein CASSYQREGNEQYF. The rearrangement links TRBV6-2 or TRBV6-3 to TRBJ2-7; 10 bases line up with TRBD2. J gave up 5 bases and V 2 bases, and 3 bases lay outside the gene matches. This CDR3 has 14 amino acids. In germline, CDR1 is MNHEY, CDR2 SVGEGT.

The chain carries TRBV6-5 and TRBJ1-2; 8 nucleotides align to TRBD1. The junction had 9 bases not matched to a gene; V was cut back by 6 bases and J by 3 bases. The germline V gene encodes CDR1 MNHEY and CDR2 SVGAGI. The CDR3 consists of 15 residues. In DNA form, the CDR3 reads TGTGCCAGCAGCCGGACAGGGTTTGAGGACTATGGCTACACCTTC. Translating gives CASSRTGFEDYGYTF.

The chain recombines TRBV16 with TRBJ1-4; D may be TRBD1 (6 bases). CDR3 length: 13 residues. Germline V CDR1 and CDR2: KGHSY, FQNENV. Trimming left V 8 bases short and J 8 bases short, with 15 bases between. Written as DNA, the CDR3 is TGTGCCAGCGCGCAGGCAGGGGACGAAAAACTGTTTTTT. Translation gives CASAQAGDEKLFF.

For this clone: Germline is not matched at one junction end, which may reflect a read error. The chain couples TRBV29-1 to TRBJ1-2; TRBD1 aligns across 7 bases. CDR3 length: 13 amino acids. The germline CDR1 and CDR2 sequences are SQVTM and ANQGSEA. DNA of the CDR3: TGCAGCGTCCGGGGACAGTCCTCCACCGACTACCCCTTC. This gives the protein CSVRGQSSTDYPF.

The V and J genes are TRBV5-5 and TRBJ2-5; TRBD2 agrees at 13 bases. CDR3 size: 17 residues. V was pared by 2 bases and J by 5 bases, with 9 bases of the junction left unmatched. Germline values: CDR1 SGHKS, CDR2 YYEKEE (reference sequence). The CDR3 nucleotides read TGTGCCAGCAGCTTACTAGCGGGAGGGCCATATAGGGAGACCCAGTACTTC. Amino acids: CASSLLAGGPYRETQYF.